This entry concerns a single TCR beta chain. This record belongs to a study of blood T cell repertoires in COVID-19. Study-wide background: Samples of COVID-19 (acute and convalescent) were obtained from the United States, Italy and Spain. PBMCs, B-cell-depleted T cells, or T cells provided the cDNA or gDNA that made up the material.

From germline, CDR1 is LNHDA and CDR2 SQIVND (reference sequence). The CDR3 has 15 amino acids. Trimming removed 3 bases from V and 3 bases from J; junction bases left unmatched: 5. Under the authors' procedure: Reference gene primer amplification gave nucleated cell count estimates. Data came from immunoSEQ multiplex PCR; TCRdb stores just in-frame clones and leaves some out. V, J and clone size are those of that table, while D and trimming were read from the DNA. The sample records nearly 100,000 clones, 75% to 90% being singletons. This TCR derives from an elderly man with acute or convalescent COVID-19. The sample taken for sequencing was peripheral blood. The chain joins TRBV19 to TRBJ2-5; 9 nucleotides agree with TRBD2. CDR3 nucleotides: TGTGCCAGTAGTATTGGGCTAGCGGGAAAAGAGACCCAGTACTTC. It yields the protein CASSIGLAGKETQYF. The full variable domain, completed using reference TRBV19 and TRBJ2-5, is DGGITQSPKYLFRKEGQNVTLSCEQNLNHDAMYWYRQDPGQGLRLIYYSQIVNDFQKGDIAEGYSVSREKKESFPLTVTSAQKNPTAFYLCASSIGLAGKETQYFGPGTRLLVL.